This TCR beta chain comes out of a study of cytomegalovirus exposure and HLA in healthy donors. Overall study: T cells numbering about 180 million yielded around 120 million unique TCR beta sequences in an earlier analysis.

A multiplex PCR was run with 60 Vbeta primers and 13 Jbeta primers. The table came from immunoSEQ multiplex PCR; TCRdb's copy has only in-frame clones and leaves some out. The sample yields over 95,000 clones, 74% seen once. This CDR3 has 13 amino acids. The ends were cut back, 2 bases at V and 1 base at J, with 6 bases in the middle. The V gene's germline CDR1 is GTSNPN and CDR2 SVGIG (reference sequence). The clonotype comes from a human donor in good health. Material: PBMCs. The chain couples TRBV30 to TRBJ2-1, with D possibly being TRBD1 (5 bases). The CDR3 protein is CAWSKGSYNEQFF. The CDR3 nucleotides read TGTGCCTGGAGTAAGGGGTCCTACAATGAGCAGTTCTTC.